The subject of this entry is one TCR beta chain. Its antigen remains undetermined. Per-nucleotide qualities are absent, and no much larger clonotype sits a single base away. At the DNA level, this CDR3 is encoded by other sequences in the same sample as well. The CDR3 regions of human TCRbeta chains were subjected to immunosequencing. On the authors' methods: Repertoire TCRs were matched against a reference library of SARS-CoV-2-specific TCRs generated with the MIRA antigen-specificity platform. Breadth was defined as the fraction of unique TCRs that were SARS-CoV-2-associated. Depth was defined as the fraction of total T cells that were SARS-CoV-2-associated. Using the MIRA data, every spike-specific TCR was mapped to the spike region that the TCR reacted to and assigned to either a CD4 or a CD8 class. Log10-transformed breadth and depth values were compared by one-way ANOVA with Sidak's multiple comparisons tests. Here the immuneACCESS table is served through TCRdb, limited to in-frame sequences with V and J called. Missing clones are a known gap in these copies; in checked studies unresolved V genes cover under half, and the rest lacks a known reason. That table gives V, J and clone size, and the DNA gave D and trimming. The sample includes 100,000 to 150,000 clones, with roughly 91% observed a single time. The ten largest account for about 1.1% of the sample.

Trimming removed 2 bases from V and 1 base from J, leaving 6 bases between the germline ends. From a lookup of the germline V gene (reference sequence), CDR1 and CDR2 are SGHKS and YYEKEE. The CDR3 measures 14 amino acids from cysteine to phenylalanine. Kept here is only the CDR3 DNA, which spans 42 bases and is read in frame from base 1. This entry comes from a study of T cell responses to AZD1222 COVID-19 vaccine (dated by TCRdb to the early 2020s). Broadly, across the study: TCR sequencing covered about 230 trial participants: 200 to 220 given two doses of AZD1222 and 26 given two doses of MenACWY control vaccine. Trial participants were enrolled by age into 18-55, 56-69 and 70-plus year subgroups, with roughly 160, 29 and 62 TCR-sequenced participants respectively. The investigation overall reported the following: Because no samples from the day 14 peak response were available, repertoires could be characterized only after the peak T cell response. Conclusions about previously exposed vaccinees were limited because only six AZD1222 recipients were SARS-CoV-2 seropositive at baseline. After two AZD1222 doses, spike-specific TCR breadth and depth were significantly higher than at day 0 and than in MenACWY recipients. The 56-69-year group was small, and its depth increase did not reach significance, likely because of low power. The vaccine-associated CD4 TCRs covered the entire spike protein, and the dominant responses fell in regions 160-218 and 743-854. Reportedly, close to half of the unique spike-specific TCRs recognized epitopes lying outside the regions that are mutated in the B.1.351 and B.1.1.7 variants. Most participants were white British and females outnumbered males, and the authors suggested that clonal diversity may have been underestimated.

Read against the paper, the sample's time point label means: about 28 days (+/-7) after the second vaccine dose. Because spike-specific TCR depth and breadth did not differ between the two schedules, AZD1222 recipients who got a second dose at roughly 4 weeks were pooled with those who got a second dose at roughly 12 weeks. Vaccinee samples were obtained from the UK trials COV001 and COV002, which included a single-blind randomized controlled phase 2/3 trial of AZD1222 (ChAdOx1 nCoV-19) in healthy adults. Trial participant PBMC samples were collected at day 0 and day 28 after the second dose for TCRbeta chain sequencing.

This clonotype originated in an adult who received the AZD1222 COVID-19 vaccine. The rearrangement combines TRBV5-5 with TRBJ2-2; TRBD2 could be the D gene, as 5 bases match. Sequenced material: peripheral blood, taken 28 days after the second AZD1222 dose. The nucleotides are TGTGCCAGCAGCTTTGGAGGGAACACCGGGGAGCTGTTTTTT. The translation is CASSFGGNTGELFF.